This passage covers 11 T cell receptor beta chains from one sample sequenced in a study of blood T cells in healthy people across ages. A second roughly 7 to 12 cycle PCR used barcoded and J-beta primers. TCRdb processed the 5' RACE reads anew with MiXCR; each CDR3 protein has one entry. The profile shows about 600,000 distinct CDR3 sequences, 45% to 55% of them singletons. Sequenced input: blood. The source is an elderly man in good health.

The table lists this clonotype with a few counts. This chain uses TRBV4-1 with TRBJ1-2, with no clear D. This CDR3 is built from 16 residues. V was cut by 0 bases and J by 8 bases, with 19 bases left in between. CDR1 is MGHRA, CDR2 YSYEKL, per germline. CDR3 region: CASSQDFGGFSYGYTF. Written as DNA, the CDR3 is TGCGCCAGCAGCCAAGATTTCGGAGGCTTCTCTTACGGCTACACCTTC.

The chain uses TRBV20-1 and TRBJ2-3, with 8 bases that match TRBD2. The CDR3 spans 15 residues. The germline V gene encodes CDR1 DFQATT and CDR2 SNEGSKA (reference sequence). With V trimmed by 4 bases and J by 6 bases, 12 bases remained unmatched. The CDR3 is CSATRGGQGRDTQYF. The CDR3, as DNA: TGCAGTGCTACCCGGGGGGGGCAAGGACGGGATACGCAGTATTTT.

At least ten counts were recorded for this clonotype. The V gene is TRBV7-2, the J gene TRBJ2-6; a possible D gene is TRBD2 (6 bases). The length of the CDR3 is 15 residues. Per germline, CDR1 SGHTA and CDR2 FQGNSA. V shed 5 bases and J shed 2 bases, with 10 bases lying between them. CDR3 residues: CASSRPGAGANVLTF. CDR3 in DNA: TGTGCCAGCAGCCGACCGGGGGCTGGGGCCAACGTCCTGACTTTC. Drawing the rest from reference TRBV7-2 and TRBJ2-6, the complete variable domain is GAGVSQSPSNKVTEKGKDVELRCDPISGHTALYWYRQSLGQGLEFLIYFQGNSAPDKSGLPSDRFSAERTGGSVSTLTIQRTQQEDSAVYLCASSRPGAGANVLTFGAGSRLTVL.

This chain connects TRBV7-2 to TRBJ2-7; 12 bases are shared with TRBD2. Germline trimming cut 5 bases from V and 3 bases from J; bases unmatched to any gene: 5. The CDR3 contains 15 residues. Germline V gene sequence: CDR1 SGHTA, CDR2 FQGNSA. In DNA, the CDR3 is TGTGCCAGCAGCCGGACTAGCGGGGAATTCTACGAGCAGTACTTC. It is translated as CASSRTSGEFYEQYF. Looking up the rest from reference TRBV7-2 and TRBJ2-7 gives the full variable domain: GAGVSQSPSNKVTEKGKDVELRCDPISGHTALYWYRQSLGQGLEFLIYFQGNSAPDKSGLPSDRFSAERTGGSVSTLTIQRTQQEDSAVYLCASSRTSGEFYEQYFGPGTRLTVT.

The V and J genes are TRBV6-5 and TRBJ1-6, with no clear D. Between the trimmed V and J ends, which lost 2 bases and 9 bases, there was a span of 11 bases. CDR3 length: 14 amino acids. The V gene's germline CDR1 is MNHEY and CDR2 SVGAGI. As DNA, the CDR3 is TGTGCCAGCAGTTACCGTGAGGGCAGTTCACCCCTCCACTTT. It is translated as CASSYREGSSPLHF.

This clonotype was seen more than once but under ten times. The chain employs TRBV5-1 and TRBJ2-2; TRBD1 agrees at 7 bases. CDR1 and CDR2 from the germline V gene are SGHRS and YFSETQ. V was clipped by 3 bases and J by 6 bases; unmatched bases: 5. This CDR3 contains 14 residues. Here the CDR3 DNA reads TGCGCCAGCAGCTATAACGACAGGGCCGGGGAGCTGTTTTTT. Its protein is CASSYNDRAGELFF. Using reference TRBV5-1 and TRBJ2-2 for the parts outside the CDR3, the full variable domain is KAGVTQTPRYLIKTRGQQVTLSCSPISGHRSVSWYQQTPGQGLQFLFEYFSETQRNKGNFPGRFSGRQFSNSRSEMNVSTLELGDSALYLCASSYNDRAGELFFGEGSRLTVL.

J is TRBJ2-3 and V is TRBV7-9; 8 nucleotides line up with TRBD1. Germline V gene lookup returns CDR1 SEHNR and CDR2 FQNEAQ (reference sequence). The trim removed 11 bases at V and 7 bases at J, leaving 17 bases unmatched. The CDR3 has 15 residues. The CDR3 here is CAASGATGEAYTQYF. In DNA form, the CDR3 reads TGTGCCGCATCCGGTGCGACAGGGGAGGCGTATACGCAGTATTTT.

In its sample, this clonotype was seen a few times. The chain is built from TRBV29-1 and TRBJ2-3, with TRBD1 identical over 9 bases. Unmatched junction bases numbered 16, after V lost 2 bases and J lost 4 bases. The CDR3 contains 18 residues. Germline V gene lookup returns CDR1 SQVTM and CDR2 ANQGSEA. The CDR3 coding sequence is TGCAGCGTTGAACCTACAGGGGGCGCGAGGGTATCCCCAGATACGCAGTATTTT. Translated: CSVEPTGGARVSPDTQYF.

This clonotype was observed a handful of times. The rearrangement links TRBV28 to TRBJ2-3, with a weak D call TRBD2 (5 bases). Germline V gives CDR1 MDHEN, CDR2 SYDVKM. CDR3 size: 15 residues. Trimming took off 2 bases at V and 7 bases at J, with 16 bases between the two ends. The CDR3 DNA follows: TGTGCCAGCAGTTTACGACGGGAAAGGGTGAATACGCAGTATTTT. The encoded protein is CASSLRRERVNTQYF.

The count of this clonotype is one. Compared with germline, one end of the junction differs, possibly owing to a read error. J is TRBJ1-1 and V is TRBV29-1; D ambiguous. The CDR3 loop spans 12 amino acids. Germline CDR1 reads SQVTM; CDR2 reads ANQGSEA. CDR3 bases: TGCAGCGCCCGTGGGGTGGGCACTGAAGTTTTCTTT. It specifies CSARGVGTEVFF.

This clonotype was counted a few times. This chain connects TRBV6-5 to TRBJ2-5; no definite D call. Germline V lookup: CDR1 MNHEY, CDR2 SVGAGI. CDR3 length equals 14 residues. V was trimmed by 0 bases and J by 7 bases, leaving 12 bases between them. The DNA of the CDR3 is TGTGCCAGCAGTTACTCGCCCAGGCTGGGGACCCAGTACTTC. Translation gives CASSYSPRLGTQYF.